This T cell receptor beta chain was identified in a study of T-cell memory formation after mild COVID-19. TCRdb fed the 5' RACE reads into MiXCR, producing one record per CDR3 protein. The data contain 85,000 to 120,000 distinct CDR3 sequences, about a sixth of them seen just once; the ten biggest clones take up less than 35%. Sample: PBMCs or a T cell subset sorted from them (not recorded which). The TCR originated in an adult woman who had mild COVID-19 (a few samples of this study predate the infection). Cell type and time point are not known.

The CDR3 nucleotides read TGCGCCAGCAGCCAGGGGGACACCAGCAATCAGCCCCAGCATTTT. Protein: CASSQGDTSNQPQHF. This chain connects TRBV4-1 to TRBJ1-5; possibly TRBD1 for D (6 bases). V lost 3 bases, J lost 1 base, and 10 bases lay in between. The germline V gene has CDR1 MGHRA and CDR2 YSYEKL. The CDR3 consists of 15 residues.